This TCR beta chain was captured by sequencing in a study of cytomegalovirus exposure and HLA in healthy donors. In the PCR, 60 Vbeta and 13 Jbeta primers were used. Original processing methods: Unique TCR beta chains numbered approximately 80 million in a later analysis, with roughly 10 million shared. Clones were read by immunoSEQ multiplex PCR, and TCRdb kept only the in-frame ones, dropping some. For V, J and clone size, that table is used; D and trimming come from the DNA. The sample shows about 170,000 clones, roughly 78% of them seen only once. V lost 0 bases to trimming and J lost 10 bases, with 13 bases between them. Germline V gene data show CDR1 as SGHVS and CDR2 as FNYEAQ. The CDR3 has 14 residues.

Sequencing was carried out using PBMCs. This chain joins TRBV7-6 and TRBJ2-1; possibly TRBD1 for D (6 bases). The TCR was taken from a man aged 35 to 55 in good health and CMV-seropositive. The CDR3 loop reads CASSLALQGGEQFF. DNA of the CDR3: TGTGCCAGCAGCTTAGCGCTACAGGGCGGCGAGCAGTTCTTC.